This T cell receptor (beta chain) originates from a study of blood T cell repertoires in COVID-19. Study details: Samples came from the United States, Italy and Spain, spanning acute and convalescent COVID-19. Nucleic acid was either cDNA or gDNA, and it came from T cells, B-cell-depleted T cells, or PBMCs.

A word on this clone: Sequence at one end of the junction differs from germline and may be a read error.

As handled by the study authors: Estimated nucleated cell counts came from reference gene primer amplification. The table came from immunoSEQ multiplex PCR; TCRdb's copy has only in-frame clones and leaves some out. From that table come the V and J calls and clone size; the DNA was used to work out D and trimming. The table includes some 190,000 clones, 75% to 90% detected once. Germline loops: CDR1 SSHAT, CDR2 FNYEAQ (reference sequence). The CDR3 consists of 15 residues. The rearrangement links TRBV7-7 to TRBJ2-5; TRBD1 matches 7 bases. Sequencing input: peripheral blood. The source of this sequence is a woman aged 60-70 years with acute or convalescent COVID-19. The DNA of the CDR3 is TGTGCTAGCAGCTCGAGCCCAACAGGGGTTGAGACCCAGTACTTC. As protein: CASSSSPTGVETQYF.